This entry concerns a single T cell receptor beta chain. What it recognizes is unknown. This entry is derived from a study of T cell responses to AZD1222 COVID-19 vaccine. Study-level points and caveats: Targeting of unmutated variant regions was reportedly seen in nearly half of spike-specific TCRs. White British ancestry dominated among donors, who included more females, and clonal diversity was possibly underestimated. Spike-specific TCR breadth and depth grew following two AZD1222 doses.

Clones were sequenced by immunoSEQ multiplex PCR, and TCRdb holds only the in-frame ones, with some missing. Found here are around 150,000 clones, roughly 90% of them singletons; the top ten hold approximately 3.4%. Germline V lookup: CDR1 SGHTA, CDR2 FQGTGA. CDR3 length equals 15 residues. V was shortened by 0 bases and J by 5 bases, with 14 bases between the two germline ends. Doses given second, at about 4 or about 12 weeks, were pooled. This material consisted of peripheral blood, taken 28 days after the second AZD1222 dose. This receptor was identified in an adult who received the AZD1222 COVID-19 vaccine. The rearrangement joins TRBV7-3 to TRBJ2-7; D may be TRBD1 (5 bases). The CDR3 bases are TGTGCCAGCAGCTTAACGGCCCAGGGTAACCACGAGCAGTACTTC. Encoded protein: CASSLTAQGNHEQYF.